The 10 T cell receptor beta chains below were found in one sample sequenced in a study of blood T cell repertoires in COVID-19. The method was immunoSEQ multiplex PCR; TCRdb's version includes in-frame clones alone and lacks a portion of them. The table has about 16,000 clones, around 90% seen once. The sample taken for sequencing was peripheral blood. Receptors were obtained from a man aged 60 to 69 with acute or convalescent COVID-19.

In nucleotides, the CDR3 is TGTGCCAGCAGACCGGGACATATCGAGAACACTGAAGCTTTCTTT. Its protein product is CASRPGHIENTEAFF. The chain uses TRBV27 and TRBJ1-1, with a possible D match to TRBD1 (6 bases). This CDR3 spans 15 amino acids. The ends were cut back, 6 bases at V and 1 base at J, with 15 bases in the middle. Per the germline V gene, CDR1 is MNHEY and CDR2 is SMNVEV (reference sequence).

This clone was found once. V is TRBV19 and J is TRBJ2-5, with 7 nucleotides matching TRBD2. This CDR3 has 16 residues. Germline values: CDR1 LNHDA, CDR2 SQIVND (reference sequence). J gave up 5 bases and V 1 base, and 10 bases lay outside the gene matches. The CDR3 is CASSIGSGATSETQYF. The CDR3 DNA reads TGTGCCAGTAGTATAGGCAGCGGGGCCACCAGTGAGACCCAGTACTTC.

The rearrangement uses TRBV28 and TRBJ1-3; D gene uncertain. The V and J ends lost 3 bases and 0 bases respectively, with 9 bases between them. CDR3 length equals 15 residues. Germline V lookup: CDR1 MDHEN, CDR2 SYDVKM. The CDR3 sequence is CASSFGGSSGNTIYF. The CDR3, as DNA: TGTGCCAGCAGTTTTGGAGGGAGCTCTGGAAACACCATATATTTT.

CDR3 loop: CASSTSHVGLAGGTQYF. The DNA of the CDR3 is TGTGCCAGTAGTACCTCCCACGTAGGACTAGCGGGGGGGACCCAGTACTTC. V and J are TRBV19 and TRBJ2-5, with 14 positions matching TRBD2. CDR3 length: 17 residues. Per germline, CDR1 LNHDA and CDR2 SQIVND (reference sequence). J gave up 7 bases and V 4 bases, and 11 bases lay outside the gene matches.

V is TRBV18 and J is TRBJ1-1; D gene unclear. The CDR3 is made up of 14 amino acids. V was trimmed by 3 bases and J by 4 bases, leaving 12 bases between them. The germline CDR1 and CDR2 sequences are KGHSH and LQKENI. The CDR3 spells CASSPSAGSTEAFF. The CDR3 DNA follows: TGTGCCAGCTCACCTTCAGCCGGGAGCACTGAAGCTTTCTTT. Full variable domain (missing parts from reference TRBV18 and TRBJ1-1): NAGVMQNPRHLVRRRGQEARLRCSPMKGHSHVYWYRQLPEEGLKFMVYLQKENIIDESGMPKERFSAEFPKEGPSILRIQQVVRGDSAAYFCASSPSAGSTEAFFGQGTRLTVV.

This sequence joins TRBV27 and TRBJ1-5; possibly TRBD1 for D (5 bases). Per the germline V gene, CDR1 is MNHEY and CDR2 is SMNVEV (reference sequence). V lost 6 bases to trimming and J lost 6 bases, with 24 bases between them. This CDR3 is built from 17 residues. CDR3 sequence reads: CASRSLQGQGAGQPQHF. Written as DNA, the CDR3 is TGTGCCAGCAGATCGTTGCAGGGCCAAGGAGCGGGTCAGCCCCAGCATTTT.

The chain employs TRBV27 and TRBJ1-2; a weak D match, TRBD1 (6 bases). From germline, CDR1 is MNHEY and CDR2 SMNVEV (reference sequence). The CDR3 length is 14 residues. With 3 bases removed from V and 7 bases from J, the gap between germline ends came to 15 bases. In nucleotides, the CDR3 is TGTGCCAGCAGTTTTCATGGCAGGGGAAGTGGCTACACCTTC. Residues: CASSFHGRGSGYTF.

V usage is TRBV30 and J usage is TRBJ1-2; TRBD1 aligns across 10 bases. The germline gives CDR1 GTSNPN, CDR2 SVGIG (reference sequence). This CDR3 contains 16 residues. The junction had 16 bases not matched to a gene; V was cut back by 3 bases and J by 9 bases. The CDR3 reads CAWSQPLGQGGLSYTF. CDR3 bases: TGTGCCTGGAGCCAGCCCCTAGGACAGGGGGGATTGAGCTACACCTTC.

This clone showed up just once. Here the CDR3 reads CASSPGGTQYF. In DNA form, the CDR3 reads TGTGCCAGCAGTCCAGGGGGCACGCAGTATTTT. The J gene is TRBJ2-3, the V gene TRBV12-3 or TRBV12-4; 8 bases line up with TRBD1. The V segment lost 5 bases and the J segment 9 bases; nucleotides outside the gene matches: 1. The CDR3 runs 11 residues.

The genes are TRBV30 and TRBJ2-3; 8 nucleotides agree with TRBD2. Losses at the gene ends were 8 bases for V and 1 base for J; bases not matched to a gene: 8. Looked up from germline, CDR1 is GTSNPN and CDR2 is SVGIG (reference sequence). The length of the CDR3 is 14 residues. CDR3 nucleotide sequence: TGTGCCGTAGTGTCGACTAGCGGCACAGATACGCAGTATTTT. Encoded protein: CAVVSTSGTDTQYF.